This T cell receptor beta chain was sequenced for a study of T cells after yellow fever vaccination. Study-wide points: Post-booster reappearance was seen for most primary-vaccination clones (just under 97% CD4, around 88% CD8).

In making TCR cDNA, 5'RACE template switching added a universal primer site and UMIs to it. Each CDR3 protein is one row after TCRdb ran MiXCR on the 5' RACE reads. The sample records fewer than 400,000 distinct CDR3 sequences, around a tenth being singletons. Of note for this clonotype: Its antigen remains unidentified.

The germline CDR1 and CDR2 sequences are MNHEY and SVGAGI. J lost 5 bases, V lost 7 bases, and 13 bases had no gene match. The CDR3 has 16 amino acids. Here the sequenced sample was CD4+ T cells sorted from PBMCs, taken 45 days after the yellow fever booster vaccination. V and J are TRBV6-5 and TRBJ2-3; 9 bases are shared with TRBD2. The TCR was taken from a young man who received the YFV17D yellow fever vaccine. The DNA of the CDR3 is TGTGCCAGCAACTACGCGGGGGGGGCGTCGGAAGATACGCAGTATTTT. Translating it yields CASNYAGGASEDTQYF.